The rows below give T cell receptor beta chains drawn from one sample of a study of OX40 agonist ivuxolimab in advanced cancers. The data were produced by immunoSEQ multiplex PCR, yet TCRdb's version contains in-frame clones alone and is incomplete. The table shows more than 65,000 clones, with around 88% occurring only once. The sequences come from CD4+ or CD8+ T cells sorted from blood, collected in a trial of the OX40 agonist ivuxolimab. The origin of the receptors is an adult with an advanced solid tumor such as melanoma, head and neck, liver or kidney cancer. Both conserved end residues are part of each CDR3. Each record gives: D gene, V gene, J gene, CDR3 protein. The D gene is left open where the match is weak.

TRBD1	TRBV6-6	TRBJ2-1	CASSPPGDRVGSEQFF
.	TRBV10-3	TRBJ2-7	CAISTPTGYEQYF
.	TRBV30	TRBJ2-5	CAWSGNGAETQYF
.	TRBV19	TRBJ1-1	CASSIPARVQSAFF
.	TRBV4-1	TRBJ2-7	CASSQDWQGPSYEQYF
.	TRBV6-1	TRBJ1-2	CASSEGGASNGYTF
.	TRBV7-2	TRBJ2-3	CASSFSRADTQYF
TRBD2	TRBV19	TRBJ2-1	CASSRGAGGRSYNEQFF
.	TRBV30	TRBJ1-5	CAWSTESGNNQPQHF
.	TRBV6-6	TRBJ2-1	CASGAGPYNEQFF
.	TRBV5-1	TRBJ1-6	CASSLVAGEDSPLHF
TRBD2	TRBV5-4	TRBJ2-2	CASSQTSDDTGELFF
.	TRBV5-1	TRBJ2-5	CASSGLVGETQYF
TRBD1	TRBV4-1	TRBJ1-4	CASSQGDRDGEKLFF
TRBD2	TRBV20-1	TRBJ2-5	CSADSGAGDF
.	TRBV29-1	TRBJ2-2	CSVVQGTGELFF
.	TRBV5-1	TRBJ2-7	CASSLIKGDYEQYF
.	TRBV28	TRBJ2-7	CASSRTSGTYEQYF
TRBD1	TRBV28	TRBJ2-7	CASSLGRTGSYEQYF
.	TRBV28	TRBJ2-5	CASQPGRQETQYF
.	TRBV2	TRBJ1-5	CASSGEGNQPQHF
TRBD2	TRBV5-5	TRBJ2-3	CASSLGIAGATDTQYF
.	TRBV5-4	TRBJ2-7	CASSLVGAPNGEQYF
TRBD1	TRBV25-1	TRBJ2-3	CASSRIGTGASTDTQYF
.	TRBV6-6	TRBJ2-3	CASRGRTDTQYF
.	TRBV5-1	TRBJ1-1	CASSGIRGSNTEAFF